The 9 T cell receptor beta chains listed next were all sequenced from one sample in a study of human T cells and chemical hapten exposure. This sample's time point: patch test 1, 2 weeks after DPC sensitization. Treatment indicated: therapeutic diphenylcyclopropenone sensitization with weekly scalp DPC. TCRdb re-derived calls from the RACE reads in MiXCR, one entry per CDR3 protein. The repertoire holds some 120,000 distinct CDR3 sequences, with over 10% as singletons. The material was whole blood, obtained in connection with sensitization to the hapten diphenylcyclopropenone (DPC). Source of these receptors: a woman between 50 and 59 years old with alopecia areata. Some clones in this sample may be carry-over from other donors' samples.

CDR3 sequence (DNA): TGTGCCAGCAGCCCCAGGGTGAGGAATGGCTACACCTTC. This gives the protein CASSPRVRNGYTF. This sequence joins TRBV6-5 and TRBJ1-2; possibly TRBD1 for D (5 bases). This CDR3 is 13 amino acids long. The germline V gene encodes CDR1 MNHEY and CDR2 SVGAGI. Trimming stripped 6 bases from V and 6 bases from J, with 14 bases between.

This clonotype occurred a few times. V gene TRBV28 combines with J gene TRBJ2-7; unclear D gene. The germline CDR1 and CDR2 sequences are MDHEN and SYDVKM. V lost 7 bases to trimming and J lost 2 bases, with 15 bases between them. The length of the CDR3 is 14 residues. The CDR3 DNA follows: TGTGCCAGCAACTTTAGAAGCCCTGCCTACGAGCAGTACTTC. Amino acid sequence: CASNFRSPAYEQYF.

This clonotype was observed many times. V usage is TRBV11-2 and J usage is TRBJ2-3; tentative D call: TRBD2 (6 bases). Looked up from germline, CDR1 is SGHAT and CDR2 is FQNNGV. V was clipped by 5 bases and J by 4 bases, with 13 bases between them. The CDR3 loop spans 14 amino acids. The CDR3 region has the DNA TGTGCCAGCAGCCAGACTAGAACCTCAGATACGCAGTATTTT. Amino acids: CASSQTRTSDTQYF. The whole variable domain, filled in from reference TRBV11-2 and TRBJ2-3, reads EAGVAQSPRYKIIEKRQSVAFWCNPISGHATLYWYQQILGQGPKLLIQFQNNGVVDDSQLPKDRFSAERLKGVDSTLKIQPAKLEDSAVYLCASSQTRTSDTQYFGPGTRLTVL.

Remarks on this clonotype: The junction does not match germline at one end; this may be a read error. This chain uses TRBV24-1 with TRBJ2-1; D remains unclear. Looked up from germline, CDR1 is KGHDR and CDR2 is SFDVKD. This CDR3 contains 13 residues. The CDR3 coding sequence is TGTGCCACCAGTGGTTTGGCAATAAATGAGCAGTTCTTC. Protein: CATSGLAINEQFF.

This clonotype was seen at least ten times. The J gene is TRBJ1-1, the V gene TRBV27; D unclear. Germline values: CDR1 MNHEY, CDR2 SMNVEV (reference sequence). V lost 1 base and J 0 bases, leaving 3 bases between the germline ends. The CDR3 spans 13 residues. The CDR3: CASSLYLNTEAFF. The CDR3 coding sequence is TGTGCCAGCAGTTTATACCTGAACACTGAAGCTTTCTTT.

This clonotype was detected only a few times. The V and J genes are TRBV7-2 and TRBJ2-7; a weak D match, TRBD2 (5 bases). Looked up from germline, CDR1 is SGHTA and CDR2 is FQGNSA. Between the trimmed V and J ends, which lost 5 bases and 2 bases, there was a span of 7 bases. The CDR3 is 12 residues long. The CDR3 bases are TGTGCCAGCAGCACTAGTGCCTACGAGCAGTACTTC. It translates to CASSTSAYEQYF.

The rearrangement links TRBV5-1 to TRBJ1-2; D call uncertain. Germline V CDR1 and CDR2: SGHRS, YFSETQ. Trimming pared 1 base from V and 0 bases from J, leaving 13 bases between. This CDR3 is 16 amino acids long. DNA for the CDR3: TGCGCCAGCAGCTTGAACGGACCCCCCGCTAACTATGGCTACACCTTC. It encodes CASSLNGPPANYGYTF.

This clonotype was found many times. This rearrangement joins TRBV12-3 or TRBV12-4 to TRBJ2-3; D gene unclear. The V end lost 6 bases, the J end lost 8 bases, and 21 bases lay between the germline ends. This CDR3 has 15 residues. This CDR3 is CASRPSAIESGTQYF. Here the CDR3 DNA reads TGTGCCAGCAGGCCGAGCGCAATTGAATCGGGTACGCAGTATTTT.

The CDR3 region is CASSLDNTEAFF. CDR3 sequence (DNA): TGCGCCAGCAGTTTAGACAACACTGAAGCTTTCTTT. V is TRBV5-1 and J is TRBJ1-1; D is unresolved. The V and J ends lost 5 bases and 2 bases respectively, with 7 bases between them. This CDR3 is built from 12 residues. Germline CDR1 SGHRS, CDR2 YFSETQ.